This T cell receptor (beta chain) was retrieved from a study of blood T cells in healthy people across ages. The CDR3 totals 15 residues. The V gene's germline CDR1 is MNHNY and CDR2 SVGAGI (reference sequence). Sample-barcoded 5' priming and a J-beta primer mix drove a second PCR of about 6 to 12 cycles. Via MiXCR, TCRdb re-called the 5' RACE reads, giving one row per CDR3 protein. The sample carries hundreds of thousands of distinct CDR3 sequences, around 43% recorded once. Specimen: blood. This receptor was obtained from a man aged 60-69 years in good health. The chain combines TRBV6-6 with TRBJ2-1; D gene ambiguous. The J call may be in error: the DNA end matches TRBJ2-7 better. The CDR3 DNA follows: TGTGCCAGCAGTTACTCCCCCGAATCATACAATGAGCAGTACTTC. This sequence encodes CASSYSPESYNEQYF.